This TCR beta chain was retrieved from a study of cytomegalovirus exposure and HLA in healthy donors. As for the study in general: Unique TCR beta sequences numbering some 120 million came from about 179 million T cells in an earlier analysis. Unique TCRs numbering around 85 million, obtained from HLA-typed donors, made up an early data release. Study outcomes and limitations: Many donors shared some public TCRs, even though most TCR sequences were rare. A later analysis linked roughly 17,000 TCR beta sequences to HLA alleles at 0.05 false discovery rate.

Researchers ran the PCR with 60 Vbeta and 13 Jbeta primers. The method was immunoSEQ multiplex PCR; TCRdb's version includes in-frame clones alone and lacks a portion of them. This sample carries 150,000 to 200,000 clones, approximately 85% of them seen once, and the ten largest clones take about 2.5%. On this clone: What it recognizes is unknown.

The sequencing sample was made of PBMCs. This receptor was obtained from a woman in her 50s in good health and CMV-seronegative.

CDR3 bases: TGTGCCAGCAGTTTAAGGGGTCTGAACACCGGGGAGCTGTTTTTT. Amino acid sequence: CASSLRGLNTGELFF. The chain employs TRBV28 and TRBJ2-2, with D possibly matching TRBD1 (5 bases). Between the trimmed V and J ends, which lost 2 bases and 1 base, there was a span of 8 bases. The CDR3 sequence is 15 residues long. The germline gives CDR1 MDHEN, CDR2 SYDVKM. The full variable domain, completed using reference TRBV28 and TRBJ2-2, is DVKVTQSSRYLVKRTGEKVFLECVQDMDHENMFWYRQDPGLGLRLIYFSYDVKMKEKGDIPEGYSVSREKKERFSLILESASTNQTSMYLCASSLRGLNTGELFFGEGSRLTVL.